This T cell receptor (beta chain) appears in the sequencing data of a study of graft-versus-host responses after intestinal transplantation. Study in general: Uniformly, recipients were administered anti-thymocyte globulin induction with subsequent tacrolimus and steroids for approximately 3 years. Findings of the study overall: In patients with graft-donor T cell macrochimerism, allograft graft-versus-host to host-versus-graft clonal ratios were high. Present in recipient marrow, GvH clones included some that appeared first in ileum or blood.

On this clone: Its antigen remains unidentified.

Trimming shortened V by 1 base and J by 5 bases, and 10 bases separated the two germline ends. Looked up from germline, CDR1 is LNHNV and CDR2 is YYDKDF (reference sequence). The CDR3 is 14 amino acids. Generated by immunoSEQ multiplex PCR, the TCRdb table keeps only in-frame clones and is missing some. The sample consists of approximately 100,000 clones, roughly 88% of them appearing once. The TCR originated in a human patient who received an intestinal transplant, so some T cells may come from the graft donor. The chain links TRBV15 to TRBJ2-3; either TRBD1 or TRBD2 may fit D (6 bases each). The sample was PBMCs, taken 255 days after intestinal transplant. This chain's CDR3 is CATSRAGGVDTQYF. The CDR3 DNA is TGTGCCACCAGCAGAGCCGGGGGCGTAGATACGCAGTATTTT.